The entry below gives a single T cell receptor (beta chain) sequence along with its context. V lost 3 bases to trimming and J lost 13 bases, with 15 bases between them. The CDR3 has 12 amino acids. Looked up from germline, CDR1 is DFQATT and CDR2 is SNEGSKA (reference sequence). This entry comes from a study of blood T cell repertoires in COVID-19. Turning to the study itself: Collection of acute and convalescent COVID-19 samples took place in the United States, Italy and Spain. Sources were T cells, B-cell-depleted T cells, or PBMCs; the material itself was cDNA or gDNA.

Authors' analysis steps: How many nucleated cells were present was estimated from reference gene primer amplification. Assay used: immunoSEQ multiplex PCR; TCRdb lists only in-frame clones, some missing. V, J and clone size derive from that table, while D and trimming were established from the DNA sequence. In the table there are hundreds of thousands of clones, around 86% of which are singletons. Sample: peripheral blood. The genes are TRBV20-1 and TRBJ2-2, with unresolved D. This TCR came from a man older than 75 with acute or convalescent COVID-19. Here the CDR3 reads CSASWADSWLFF. In DNA form, the CDR3 reads TGCAGTGCTAGTTGGGCTGATTCGTGGCTGTTTTTT.